This T cell receptor (beta chain) was retrieved from a study of tumor-infiltrating lymphocytes in primary liver carcinoma. Study summary: Through surgical resection, the patients' primary liver carcinoma was treated. The study, taken as a whole, reports: Tumor region pairs outstripped tumor-adjacent and tumor-blood pairs in overlap.

Germline CDR1 is MGHRA and CDR2 is YSYEKL. The CDR3 contains 15 residues. Trimming cost V 3 bases and J 1 base, with 13 bases left between them. The researchers produced TCR beta cDNA from approximately 540 ng total RNA with a constant-region primer. Three-round nested multiplex PCR performed with slightly modified ARM-PCR produced the TCR beta libraries. Both of the initial two PCR rounds ran for around 10 cycles and employed TRBV1-TRBV30 forward primers alongside a C-beta reverse primer. MiXCR, run by TCRdb on the multiplex PCR reads, gives a single entry per CDR3 protein. This repertoire shows some 320,000 distinct CDR3 sequences, less than 75% found once; its top ten account for 9%. Remarks on this clonotype: What it binds is unknown.

The study extracted blood RNA from unsorted whole blood and also extracted germline DNA. Chronic HBV infection, which was untreated, was present in the patients. This sequence joins TRBV4-1 and TRBJ2-7, with D perhaps being TRBD1 or TRBD2 (5 bases each). The TCR comes from a man in his forties with primary liver carcinoma and hepatitis B virus infection. What was sequenced was peripheral blood. The CDR3 reads CASSQYRDGSYEQYF. The DNA of the CDR3 is TGCGCCAGCAGCCAGTACCGGGACGGGTCCTACGAGCAGTACTTC.